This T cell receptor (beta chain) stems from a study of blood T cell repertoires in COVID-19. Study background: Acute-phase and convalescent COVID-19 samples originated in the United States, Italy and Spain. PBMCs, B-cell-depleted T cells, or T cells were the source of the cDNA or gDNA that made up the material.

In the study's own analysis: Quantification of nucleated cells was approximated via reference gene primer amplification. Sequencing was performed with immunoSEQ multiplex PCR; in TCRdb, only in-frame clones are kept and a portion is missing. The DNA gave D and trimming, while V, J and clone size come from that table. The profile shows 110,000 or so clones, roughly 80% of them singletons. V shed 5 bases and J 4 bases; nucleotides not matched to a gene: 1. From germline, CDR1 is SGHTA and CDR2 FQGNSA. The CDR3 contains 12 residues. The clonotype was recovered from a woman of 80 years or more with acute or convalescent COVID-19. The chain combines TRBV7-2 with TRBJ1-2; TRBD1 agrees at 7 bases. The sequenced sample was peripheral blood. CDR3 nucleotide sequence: TGTGCCAGCAGCCGGGACAGCTATGGCTACACCTTC. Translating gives CASSRDSYGYTF.